Each of the 30 T cell receptor beta chains below was sequenced from the same sample in a study of PD-L1 blockade in urothelial cancer. Sequencing was performed with immunoSEQ multiplex PCR; in TCRdb, only in-frame clones are kept and a portion is missing. This repertoire shows about 36,000 clones, 75% to 90% found once; its top ten account for approximately 10%. Time point defined: peripheral blood 6 weeks after treatment start. This specimen consisted of PBMCs, obtained around atezolizumab (anti-PD-L1) treatment. Source of these receptors: a man aged 35-49 years with urothelial cancer.

The chain uses TRBV11-2 and TRBJ2-7, with a weak D call TRBD2 (5 bases). The germline V gene has CDR1 SGHAT and CDR2 FQNNGV. V dropped 1 base and J dropped 6 bases, with 10 bases sitting between them. The CDR3 has 13 residues. The CDR3 DNA is TGTGCCAGCAGCTTAGGTGGAGGAAGCGAGCAGTACTTC. Translation gives CASSLGGGSEQYF. Full variable domain (remainder filled in from reference TRBV11-2 and TRBJ2-7): EAGVAQSPRYKIIEKRQSVAFWCNPISGHATLYWYQQILGQGPKLLIQFQNNGVVDDSQLPKDRFSAERLKGVDSTLKIQPAKLEDSAVYLCASSLGGGSEQYFGPGTRLTVT.

The chain combines TRBV5-1 with TRBJ2-7, with 9 bases matching TRBD2. Germline V CDR1 and CDR2: SGHRS, YFSETQ. The J segment lost 3 bases and the V segment lost 4 bases, leaving 5 bases of the junction unmatched. The length of the CDR3 is 14 residues. The CDR3 DNA is TGCGCCAGCAGCCCCGGACTAGCGAACTACGAGCAGTACTTC. This codes for CASSPGLANYEQYF.

This rearrangement joins TRBV7-8 to TRBJ2-7, with D perhaps matching TRBD2 (5 bases). The V end lost 5 bases, the J end lost 3 bases, and 8 bases lay between the germline ends. CDR3 length equals 12 residues. The V gene's germline CDR1 is SGHVS and CDR2 FQNEAQ. The CDR3 DNA is TGTGCCAGCAGCCGACTATACTACGAGCAGTACTTC. Protein sequence: CASSRLYYEQYF.

The chain uses TRBV10-1 and TRBJ2-1; tentatively, D is TRBD2 (6 bases). Germline assignment: CDR1 WNHNN and CDR2 SYGVQD (reference sequence). Trimming shortened V by 0 bases and J by 0 bases, and 12 bases separated the two germline ends. The CDR3 runs 17 residues. DNA for the CDR3: TGCGCCAGCAGTGAGTCGCCGGGACTGTCCTCCTACAATGAGCAGTTCTTC. Translating it yields CASSESPGLSSYNEQFF.

The rearrangement uses TRBV20-1 and TRBJ2-7, with no clear D. This CDR3 is built from 11 residues. Trimming cost V 6 bases and J 6 bases, with 12 bases left between them. Germline V CDR1 and CDR2: DFQATT, SNEGSKA (reference sequence). CDR3 region: CSALRWSEQYF. CDR3 coding DNA: TGCAGTGCCCTTCGATGGAGCGAGCAGTACTTC.

This CDR3 reads CASSFSQGGLSEQFF. The CDR3, as DNA: TGTGCCAGCAGCTTTAGTCAGGGAGGACTCAGTGAGCAGTTCTTC. The chain couples TRBV11-3 to TRBJ2-1; tentative D call: TRBD2 (6 bases). Germline V gene sequence: CDR1 SGHNT, CDR2 YENEEA. This CDR3 comprises 15 residues. V gave up 3 bases and J gave up 9 bases, with 18 bases separating them.

Written as DNA, the CDR3 is TGTGCCAGCAGCAACGTCGACAGGCCGAATACCCCAAGCTCCTACAATGAGCAGTTCTTC. Translating it yields CASSNVDRPNTPSSYNEQFF. J is TRBJ2-1 and V is TRBV21-1; the table calls TRBD1, which could not be checked here. TRBV21-1 is a recognized pseudogene. The CDR3 consists of 20 residues.

The V and J genes are TRBV30 and TRBJ1-2; the D gene is possibly TRBD1 (6 bases). The CDR3 consists of 15 residues. Deletions cut 5 bases from V and 2 bases from J, with 18 bases between. Germline V lookup: CDR1 GTSNPN, CDR2 SVGIG (reference sequence). The CDR3 region is CAWVYPGVENYGYTF. The CDR3 DNA is TGTGCCTGGGTTTACCCAGGGGTTGAGAACTATGGCTACACCTTC.

The rearrangement links TRBV19 to TRBJ1-5; possibly TRBD1 for D (6 bases). The CDR3 runs 16 residues. Germline CDR1 LNHDA, CDR2 SQIVND (reference sequence). V was shortened by 0 bases and J by 1 base, with 10 bases between the two germline ends. The CDR3 DNA is TGTGCCAGTAGTATAGAGAGGGGGTTAAGCAATCAGCCCCAGCATTTT. It is translated as CASSIERGLSNQPQHF.

The gene calls are TRBV5-1 and TRBJ2-7; 9 bases agree with TRBD2. The CDR3 runs 14 residues. Germline assignment: CDR1 SGHRS and CDR2 YFSETQ. The trim removed 4 bases at V and 5 bases at J, leaving 7 bases unmatched. The CDR3 nucleotides are TGCGCCAGCAGCAAGTTAGCGGGGGTCGACGAGCAGTACTTC. As protein: CASSKLAGVDEQYF. The full variable domain, its missing parts supplied by reference TRBV5-1 and TRBJ2-7, is KAGVTQTPRYLIKTRGQQVTLSCSPISGHRSVSWYQQTPGQGLQFLFEYFSETQRNKGNFPGRFSGRQFSNSRSEMNVSTLELGDSALYLCASSKLAGVDEQYFGPGTRLTVT.

The chain has TRBV7-2 and TRBJ2-1; D may be TRBD2 (5 bases). Germline V CDR1 and CDR2: SGHTA, FQGNSA. Trimming stripped 5 bases from V and 1 base from J, with 15 bases between. The length of the CDR3 is 16 residues. CDR3 DNA sequence: TGTGCCAGCAGCCTCCTTTTGCGGGTTTCCTACAATGAGCAGTTCTTC. Translation: CASSLLLRVSYNEQFF.

This chain uses TRBV7-9 with TRBJ2-5; a possible D gene is TRBD1 (7 bases). The CDR3 has 17 residues. The germline V and J ends were trimmed by 5 bases and 9 bases, with 28 bases remaining between them. Germline V CDR1 and CDR2: SEHNR, FQNEAQ (reference sequence). The CDR3: CASSQGGSASNPGAQYF. The CDR3 nucleotides are TGTGCCAGCAGCCAGGGGGGCAGCGCTTCCAATCCAGGGGCCCAGTACTTC.

This clone came up once. This chain links TRBV9 with TRBJ2-7, with a possible D match to TRBD2 (6 bases). CDR1 is SGDLS and CDR2 is YYNGEE in the germline V gene. The V and J ends lost 4 bases and 2 bases respectively, with 19 bases between them. This CDR3 region has 16 residues. CDR3 sequence: CASSPSGGTATYEQYF. The CDR3 DNA follows: TGTGCCAGCAGCCCATCAGGAGGGACCGCTACCTACGAGCAGTACTTC.

This clone was seen only a few times. The chain has TRBV19 and TRBJ1-1; 7 bases match TRBD1. This CDR3 has 14 residues. V dropped 4 bases and J dropped 4; count of bases not matched to a gene: 6. Germline CDR1 LNHDA, CDR2 SQIVND (reference sequence). The CDR3 loop reads CASSSPGGGTEAFF. The DNA of the CDR3 is TGTGCCAGTAGTAGCCCAGGGGGAGGCACTGAAGCTTTCTTT.

This chain joins TRBV7-9 and TRBJ2-1, with 9 positions matching TRBD2. V gave up 6 bases and J gave up 7 bases; unmatched junction bases: 16. The CDR3 covers 17 residues. Germline-derived CDR1 and CDR2 are SEHNR and FQNEAQ (reference sequence). The CDR3 nucleotides read TGTGCCAGCAGTCCAAGCCTGAGCGGGAGGAGGACGAATGAGCAGTTCTTC. This translates into CASSPSLSGRRTNEQFF.

This chain links TRBV28 with TRBJ2-1, with unresolved D. The CDR3 is 11 amino acids. V lost 2 bases and J 11 bases, leaving 7 bases between the germline ends. The germline V gene has CDR1 MDHEN and CDR2 SYDVKM. The CDR3 loop is CASSLTRQQFF. CDR3 DNA sequence: TGTGCCAGCAGTTTAACGCGTCAGCAGTTCTTC.

This clone was counted a single time. The chain carries TRBV6-4 and TRBJ2-4; no definite D call. Germline V gene lookup returns CDR1 MRHNA and CDR2 SNTAGT. This CDR3 has 17 amino acids. Trimming cost V 4 bases and J 0 bases, with 16 bases left between them. For the CDR3, the DNA is TGTGCCAGCAGTGTCCCAGGTGGCCAAGGAGCCAAAAACATTCAGTACTTC. Its protein product is CASSVPGGQGAKNIQYF.

The V gene is TRBV6-5, the J gene TRBJ1-2; perhaps TRBD1 as D (5 bases). With 6 bases removed from V and 8 bases from J, the gap between germline ends came to 22 bases. Germline CDR1 is MNHEY and CDR2 is SVGAGI. The CDR3 is made up of 15 amino acids. The CDR3: CASSSRQTAPRGYTF. CDR3 DNA: TGTGCCAGCAGCTCCCGACAGACTGCCCCGCGAGGCTACACCTTC.

This clone is a singleton in its sample. The V gene is TRBV11-2, the J gene TRBJ2-5, with D possibly TRBD2 on 5 matching bases. The CDR3 spans 13 residues. Trimming took off 5 bases at V and 2 bases at J, with 9 bases between the two ends. CDR1 and CDR2 (germline): SGHAT, FQNNGV. The CDR3, as DNA: TGTGCCAGCAGCCTACTAGATCAAGAGACCCAGTACTTC. Translation: CASSLLDQETQYF.

This sequence joins TRBV15 and TRBJ2-1; TRBD2 aligns across 10 bases. The CDR3 loop spans 16 amino acids. CDR1 LNHNV and CDR2 YYDKDF come from the germline V gene (reference sequence). The V segment lost 0 bases and the J segment 9 bases; nucleotides outside the gene matches: 8. The CDR3 loop is CATSRDVASGSSEQFF. The CDR3 DNA reads TGTGCCACCAGCAGAGATGTGGCTAGCGGGAGCTCTGAGCAGTTCTTC.

The rearrangement uses TRBV29-1 and TRBJ2-7; D perhaps matches TRBD1 (5 bases). V dropped 6 bases and J dropped 6 bases, with 15 bases sitting between them. The CDR3 runs 12 residues. Germline V gives CDR1 SQVTM, CDR2 ANQGSEA. The CDR3 nucleotides are TGCAGCGTCCTCTCCGGAAGGGGCGAGCAGTACTTC. Translation gives CSVLSGRGEQYF.

The V and J genes are TRBV28 and TRBJ1-1, with D unclear. The CDR3 sequence is 14 residues long. Trimming removed 2 bases from V and 2 bases from J, with 9 bases in between. Germline V gives CDR1 MDHEN, CDR2 SYDVKM. CDR3 in amino acids: CASSLTGRNTEAFF. DNA of the CDR3: TGTGCCAGCAGTTTAACGGGAAGAAACACTGAAGCTTTCTTT.

This chain links TRBV28 with TRBJ1-5; TRBD1 might be the D (5 bases). CDR1 is MDHEN and CDR2 is SYDVKM in the germline V gene. The CDR3 totals 16 residues. Trimming pared 7 bases from V and 0 bases from J, leaving 16 bases between. The CDR3 nucleotides are TGTGCCAGCACCCTTTCAAGGGGTAGTAGCAATCAGCCCCAGCATTTT. Its protein is CASTLSRGSSNQPQHF. Drawing the rest from reference TRBV28 and TRBJ1-5, the complete variable domain is DVKVTQSSRYLVKRTGEKVFLECVQDMDHENMFWYRQDPGLGLRLIYFSYDVKMKEKGDIPEGYSVSREKKERFSLILESASTNQTSMYLCASTLSRGSSNQPQHFGDGTRLSIL.

This CDR3 is CASSSTPKADTDTQYF. CDR3 nucleotide sequence: TGTGCCAGCAGCTCCACCCCTAAAGCGGACACAGATACGCAGTATTTT. This chain uses TRBV7-2 with TRBJ2-3, with D maybe TRBD2 (5 bases). Looked up from germline, CDR1 is SGHTA and CDR2 is FQGNSA. The ends were cut back, 4 bases at V and 2 bases at J, with 16 bases in the middle. CDR3 length: 16 residues.

As concerns this clone: At one boundary the junction diverges from the germline segment, which might be a read error. The CDR3 reads CASSSSSRGFKDF. CDR3 nucleotides: TGTGCCAGCAGCTCCTCGAGTAGGGGTTTTAAGGACTTT. The chain is built from TRBV11-2 and TRBJ1-4; TRBD1 might be the D (5 bases). Germline CDR1 reads SGHAT; CDR2 reads FQNNGV. The CDR3 loop spans 13 amino acids.

The rearrangement uses TRBV9 and TRBJ2-7, with 8 bases matching TRBD2. This CDR3 is built from 14 residues. The junction had 5 bases not matched to a gene; V was cut back by 1 base and J by 5 bases. Per germline, CDR1 SGDLS and CDR2 YYNGEE. In DNA form, the CDR3 reads TGTGCCAGCAGCGTAAGAGGACTAGCTGACGAGCAGTACTTC. Translation: CASSVRGLADEQYF.

This chain joins TRBV10-1 and TRBJ2-4, with 7 nucleotides matching TRBD2. CDR3 length: 9 amino acids. Germline lookup yields CDR1 WNHNN and CDR2 SYGVQD (reference sequence). V gave up 11 bases and J gave up 12 bases; unmatched junction bases: 4. This CDR3 is CADRDYQYF. The CDR3 nucleotides are TGCGCCGATCGGGACTATCAGTACTTC.

The CDR3 DNA is TGTGCCAGCAGCCTAAAAGCCGGGCGGGGGACTGAAGCTTTCTTT. Translating gives CASSLKAGRGTEAFF. The chain couples TRBV7-6 to TRBJ1-1, with TRBD1 as a possible D gene (5 bases). Trimming shortened V by 5 bases and J by 5 bases, and 18 bases separated the two germline ends. From germline, CDR1 is SGHVS and CDR2 FNYEAQ. The CDR3 consists of 15 residues.

This rearrangement joins TRBV5-1 to TRBJ1-4, with 9 bases fitting TRBD1. The J segment lost 4 bases and the V segment lost 4 bases, leaving 11 bases of the junction unmatched. Per the germline V gene, CDR1 is SGHRS and CDR2 is YFSETQ. The CDR3 totals 17 residues. The CDR3 coding sequence is TGCGCCAGCAGCGATGGAGACAGGGGGGGTTTTAATGAAAAACTGTTTTTT. This codes for CASSDGDRGGFNEKLFF.

Only one count was recorded for this clone. One end of the junction does not line up with germline, which may come from a read error. The gene calls are TRBV7-7 and TRBJ2-1; 7 nucleotides match TRBD1. From germline, CDR1 is SSHAT and CDR2 FNYEAQ (reference sequence). The CDR3 is made up of 13 amino acids. DNA for the CDR3: TGTGCTAGCAGCTTATCAGGGGGTGGTGAGCAGTTCTTC. Protein sequence: CASSLSGGGEQFF.